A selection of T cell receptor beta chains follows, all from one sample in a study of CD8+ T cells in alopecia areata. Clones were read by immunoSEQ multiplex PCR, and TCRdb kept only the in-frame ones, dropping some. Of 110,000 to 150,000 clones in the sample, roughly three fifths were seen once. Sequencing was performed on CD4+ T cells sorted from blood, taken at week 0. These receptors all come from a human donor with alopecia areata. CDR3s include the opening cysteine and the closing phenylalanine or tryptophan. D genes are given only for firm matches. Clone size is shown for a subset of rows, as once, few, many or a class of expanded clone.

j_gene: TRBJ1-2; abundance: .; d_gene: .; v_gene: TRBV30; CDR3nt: TGTGCCTGGAGTCCTGGGGCAAACGGGTACACCTTC; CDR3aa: CAWSPGANGYTF
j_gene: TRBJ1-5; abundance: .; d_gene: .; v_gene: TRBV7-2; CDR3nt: TGTGCCAGCAGCTTACGGGGGCGCGATCAGCCCCAGCATTTT; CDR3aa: CASSLRGRDQPQHF
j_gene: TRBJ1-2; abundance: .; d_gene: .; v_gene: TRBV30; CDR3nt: TGTGCCTGGAAAAAGGCTAACTATGGCTACACCTTC; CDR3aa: CAWKKANYGYTF
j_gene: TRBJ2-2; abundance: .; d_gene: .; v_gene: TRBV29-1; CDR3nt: TGCAGCGCCTCCCAGGGGCTCACCGGGGAGCTGTTTTTT; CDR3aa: CSASQGLTGELFF
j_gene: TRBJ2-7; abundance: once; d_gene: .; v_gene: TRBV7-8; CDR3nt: TGTGCCAGCAGCTTGGGGCCCCCACCGTGGAGCGAGCAGTACTTC; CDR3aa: CASSLGPPPWSEQYF
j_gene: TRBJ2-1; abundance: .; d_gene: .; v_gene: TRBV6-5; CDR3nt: TGTGCCAGCAGTTATGGATCCGGGGGTCGGAATGAGCAGTTCTTC; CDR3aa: CASSYGSGGRNEQFF
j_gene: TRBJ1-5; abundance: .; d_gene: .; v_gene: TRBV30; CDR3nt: TGTGCCTGGAGTCTTCTTGGGGATCAGCCCCAGCATTTT; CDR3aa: CAWSLLGDQPQHF
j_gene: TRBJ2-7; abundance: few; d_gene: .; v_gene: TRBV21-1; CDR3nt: TGTGCCAGCAGCCAAGTTATCCGGGAACGATCCTACGAGCAGTACTTC; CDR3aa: CASSQVIRERSYEQYF
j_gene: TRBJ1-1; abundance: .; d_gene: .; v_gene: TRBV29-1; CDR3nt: TGCAGCGGGGGGCGGTCGGAGAAGAACACTGAAGCTTTCTTT; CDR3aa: CSGGRSEKNTEAFF
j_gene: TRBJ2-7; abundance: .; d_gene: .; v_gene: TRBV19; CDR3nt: TGTGCCAGTAGTAGACAAAGGACGGACTACGAGCAGTACTTC; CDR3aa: CASSRQRTDYEQYF
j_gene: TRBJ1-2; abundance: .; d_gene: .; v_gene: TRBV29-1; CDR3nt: TGCAGCGTTTACCCCGGGATTACTAACTATGGCTACACCTTC; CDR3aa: CSVYPGITNYGYTF
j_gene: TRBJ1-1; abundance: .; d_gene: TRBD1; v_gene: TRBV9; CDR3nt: TGTGCCAGCAGCGTAGGAAGGGGGCCAATTGAAGCTTTCTTT; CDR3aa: CASSVGRGPIEAFF
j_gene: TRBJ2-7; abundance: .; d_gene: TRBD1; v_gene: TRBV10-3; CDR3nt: TGTGCCATCAGGGCCGGGACAGGGGGCTCCTACGAGCAGTACTTC; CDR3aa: CAIRAGTGGSYEQYF
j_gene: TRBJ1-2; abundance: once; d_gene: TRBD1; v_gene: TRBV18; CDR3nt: TGTGCCAGCTCACAGGGACAGGGATCAGCTAACTATGGCTACACCTTC; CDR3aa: CASSQGQGSANYGYTF
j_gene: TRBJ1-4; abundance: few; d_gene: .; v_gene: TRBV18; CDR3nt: TGTGCCAGCTCACCAGAGGCGGCAGGCGAAAAACTGTTTTTT; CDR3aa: CASSPEAAGEKLFF
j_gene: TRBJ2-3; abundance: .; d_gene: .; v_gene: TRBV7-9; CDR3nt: TGTGCCAGCAGCCTCAACGCAGATACGCAGTATTTT; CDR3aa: CASSLNADTQYF
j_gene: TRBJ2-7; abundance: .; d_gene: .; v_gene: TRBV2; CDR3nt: TGTGCCAGCAGTGAGGACGGGTCCCTTCTTCAGTACTTC; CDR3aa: CASSEDGSLLQYF
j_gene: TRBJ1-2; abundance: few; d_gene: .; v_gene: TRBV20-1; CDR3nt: TGCAGTGCCATTTCCGGACAGTTT; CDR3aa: CSAISGQF
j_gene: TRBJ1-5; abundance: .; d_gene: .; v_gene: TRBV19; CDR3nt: TGTGCCAGTAGACCGACAGGCCCCGGGCCCCAGCATTTT; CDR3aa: CASRPTGPGPQHF
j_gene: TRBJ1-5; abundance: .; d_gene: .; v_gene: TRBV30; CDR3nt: TGTGCCTGGAGCCATGGGCAGGGCGGCAATCAGCCCCAGCATTTT; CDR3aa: CAWSHGQGGNQPQHF
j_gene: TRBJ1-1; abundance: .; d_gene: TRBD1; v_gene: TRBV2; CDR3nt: TGTGCCAGCAGGAAGGAACAGGGGATGAACACTGAAGCTTTCTTT; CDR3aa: CASRKEQGMNTEAFF
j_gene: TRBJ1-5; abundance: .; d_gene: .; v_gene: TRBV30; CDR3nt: TGTGCCTGGAGTGCTGGCGGTAATCAGCCCCAGCATTTT; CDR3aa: CAWSAGGNQPQHF
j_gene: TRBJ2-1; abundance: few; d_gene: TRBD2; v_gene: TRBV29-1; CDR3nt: TGCAGCGTTGTCCGACTAGCGGGGGGTTACAATGAGCAGTTCTTC; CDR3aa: CSVVRLAGGYNEQFF